The 30 T cell receptor beta chains given below trace back to one sample, sequenced in a study of beta chain features in type 1 diabetes listed by TCRdb under 2018. Findings and caveats that apply to the study as a whole: Type 1 diabetes patients showed a moderate but significant shortening of TCRB CDR3 length in all four CD4+ subsets.

Libraries were constructed by the immunoSEQ multiplex PCR assay. The entire amount of isolated RNA was reverse transcribed using the High Capacity cDNA Reverse Transcription Kit, so the sequenced TCRB transcripts were expressed ones. Entries here come from immuneACCESS through TCRdb and include only in-frame sequences with V and J called. Some clones fail to appear in such tables; in the studies checked, an unresolved V gene covers under half of the shortfall, and the cause of the remainder is unknown. Recorded for this sample are around 600,000 clones; 9.5% to 15% of them occurred a single time. Jointly, the top ten make up more than 0.1% of the sample. Their antigens are not known. Sequenced sample: naive CD4+ T cells from blood. Per the publication, the cell subset or site label means: true naive CD4+ T cells. These receptors all stem from a man in his thirties or forties with type 1 diabetes.

A few counts support this clone. The chain joins TRBV4-3 to TRBJ2-7; D is ambiguous. The CDR3 spans 15 residues. Germline-derived CDR1 and CDR2 are LGHNA and YSLEER. Trimming took 1 base from V and 0 from J, leaving 10 bases between them. CDR3 nucleotides: TGCGCCAGCAGCCAAGTTCGTGACATCTCCTACGAGCAGTACTTC. Translation: CASSQVRDISYEQYF.

This clone was seen more than once but under ten times. The V call is TRBV6-1, the J call TRBJ2-4; TRBD1 might be the D (6 bases). The V end lost 3 bases, the J end lost 1 base, and 13 bases lay between the germline ends. In germline, CDR1 is MNHNS, CDR2 SASEGT. This CDR3 spans 16 amino acids. Here the CDR3 DNA reads TGTGCCAGCAGTGACAGGGGAATGAAGGCCAAAAACATTCAGTACTTC. Protein sequence: CASSDRGMKAKNIQYF.

This chain joins TRBV5-1 and TRBJ2-2; D may be TRBD2 (6 bases). The V gene's germline CDR1 is SGHRS and CDR2 YFSETQ. Trimming removed 2 bases from V and 6 bases from J, with 14 bases in between. The CDR3 totals 15 residues. The CDR3 DNA is TGCGCCAGCAGCTTTGAGGGGAGGTTGCCCGGGGAGCTGTTTTTT. This gives the protein CASSFEGRLPGELFF.

This clone turned up a few times. The chain links TRBV7-2 to TRBJ2-7; no definite D call. Germline CDR1 is SGHTA and CDR2 is FQGNSA. The V end lost 5 bases, the J end lost 3 bases, and 17 bases lay between the germline ends. This CDR3 is built from 15 residues. CDR3 residues: CASSLNSEANYEQYF. The DNA of the CDR3 is TGTGCCAGCAGCCTAAACAGCGAGGCGAACTACGAGCAGTACTTC.

This clone was seen more than once but under ten times. The chain couples TRBV19 to TRBJ1-3, with D unresolved. CDR1 and CDR2 (germline): LNHDA, SQIVND (reference sequence). V dropped 5 bases and J dropped 0 bases, with 5 bases sitting between them. The CDR3 is 13 amino acids. The CDR3 DNA reads TGTGCCAGTAGTGGAGTCTCTGGAAACACCATATATTTT. Encoded protein: CASSGVSGNTIYF.

This clone was picked up a small number of times. The genes are TRBV7-8 and TRBJ2-5; D may be TRBD1 or TRBD2 (5 bases each). There are 12 residues in the CDR3. Per the germline V gene, CDR1 is SGHVS and CDR2 is FQNEAQ. V lost 9 bases and J lost 8, with 16 bases in between. The CDR3 here is CARGDPSGTQYF. Written as DNA, the CDR3 is TGTGCCAGGGGGGACCCCTCGGGTACCCAGTACTTC.

The chain links TRBV28 to TRBJ2-2; no firm D call. V lost 3 bases to trimming and J lost 1 base, with 9 bases between them. The CDR3 is made up of 15 amino acids. Germline CDR1 is MDHEN and CDR2 is SYDVKM. In nucleotides, the CDR3 is TGTGCCAGCAGTTTGAGTCCCTTGAACACCGGGGAGCTGTTTTTT. Translation gives CASSLSPLNTGELFF.

This clone was observed a few times. The chain has TRBV6-6 and TRBJ2-1; tentatively, D is TRBD2 (6 bases). The CDR3 length is 15 residues. V gave up 5 bases and J gave up 4 bases, with 15 bases separating them. Germline CDR1 is MNHNY and CDR2 is SVGAGI (reference sequence). The CDR3, as DNA: TGTGCCAGCAGTCGCGGGGCTCCCCCTTACAATGAGCAGTTCTTC. Its protein product is CASSRGAPPYNEQFF.

V gene TRBV9 combines with J gene TRBJ2-5, with D perhaps TRBD2 (6 bases). Germline V gene lookup returns CDR1 SGDLS and CDR2 YYNGEE. The V and J ends lost 0 bases and 5 bases respectively, with 17 bases between them. This CDR3 is 16 amino acids long. The CDR3 bases are TGTGCCAGCAGCGTAGCGCCCAGCGGGTTGTGGGAGACCCAGTACTTC. The encoded protein is CASSVAPSGLWETQYF.

V is TRBV19 and J is TRBJ2-3; weak D call: TRBD2 (7 bases). This CDR3 has 14 amino acids. The V and J ends lost 2 bases and 4 bases respectively, with 10 bases between them. In germline, CDR1 is LNHDA, CDR2 SQIVND (reference sequence). CDR3 loop: CASSIRGASDTQYF. The CDR3 nucleotides read TGTGCCAGTAGTATACGGGGGGCCTCAGATACGCAGTATTTT.

The V call is TRBV7-2, the J call TRBJ2-1, with 7 bases fitting TRBD2. Trimming at V came to 0 bases and at J to 3 bases, leaving 2 bases not matched to a gene. Per germline, CDR1 SGHTA and CDR2 FQGNSA. This CDR3 is built from 15 residues. Here the CDR3 DNA reads TGTGCCAGCAGCTTAGCAGCGGGGCTCTACAATGAGCAGTTCTTC. Protein product: CASSLAAGLYNEQFF.

Only a few counts were recorded for this clone. The chain recombines TRBV14 with TRBJ2-1; D is perhaps TRBD1 (6 bases). V lost 1 base, J lost 11 bases, and 12 bases lay in between. CDR1 is SGHDN and CDR2 is FVKESK in the germline V gene. CDR3 length: 13 amino acids. CDR3: CASSQARDTQQFF. In DNA form, the CDR3 reads TGTGCCAGCAGCCAAGCCCGGGACACCCAGCAGTTCTTC.

The chain has TRBV11-2 and TRBJ2-1; D remains ambiguous. Trimming left V 1 base short and J 2 bases short, with 9 bases between. CDR3 length equals 15 residues. The germline CDR1 and CDR2 sequences are SGHAT and FQNNGV. The CDR3: CASSLGPSTYNEQFF. The CDR3 DNA follows: TGTGCCAGCAGCTTAGGGCCATCGACCTACAATGAGCAGTTCTTC.

The CDR3 DNA reads as TGTGCCAGCAGCTTAGTGGCAGCGAACACCGGGGAGCTGTTTTTT. It translates to CASSLVAANTGELFF. The chain recombines TRBV7-2 with TRBJ2-2, with no clear D. Deletions cut 1 base from V and 0 bases from J, with 6 bases between. CDR3 length equals 15 residues. Per the germline V gene, CDR1 is SGHTA and CDR2 is FQGNSA.

The sample holds a few counts of this clone. This chain joins TRBV7-2 and TRBJ1-6, with D unresolved. The CDR3 spans 15 residues. Germline CDR1 SGHTA, CDR2 FQGNSA. V was cut by 5 bases and J by 8 bases, with 16 bases left in between. In DNA form, the CDR3 reads TGTGCCAGCAGCCATCCGAGCGGGCGTGATTCACCCCTCCACTTT. Its protein is CASSHPSGRDSPLHF.

The rearrangement links TRBV19 to TRBJ2-1; the match to TRBD2 covers 9 bases. The CDR3 has 13 residues. The germline V gene has CDR1 LNHDA and CDR2 SQIVND (reference sequence). Trimming took 7 bases from V and 7 from J; bases not matched to a gene: 5. The CDR3: CASKGLARNEQFF. DNA for the CDR3: TGTGCCAGTAAGGGACTAGCACGTAATGAGCAGTTCTTC.

Concerning this clone: This sample includes further DNA sequences coding for the same CDR3. The rearrangement links TRBV11-2 to TRBJ2-7; no firm D call. Deletions cut 2 bases from V and 0 bases from J, with 8 bases between. The length of the CDR3 is 14 residues. Germline V gives CDR1 SGHAT, CDR2 FQNNGV. The CDR3 loop reads CASSLTLSSYEQYF. The CDR3, as DNA: TGTGCCAGCAGCTTAACCCTTAGCTCCTACGAGCAGTACTTC.

This clone came up many times. This specimen includes other DNA sequences encoding the same CDR3. J is TRBJ2-2 and V is TRBV5-1; 9 bases line up with TRBD1. Per the germline V gene, CDR1 is SGHRS and CDR2 is YFSETQ. The V gene end was trimmed by 0 bases and the J gene end by 3 bases; junction bases not matched to a gene: 3. The CDR3 consists of 16 residues. The CDR3 reads CASSLGDREDTGELFF. For the CDR3, the DNA is TGCGCCAGCAGCTTGGGGGACAGGGAGGACACCGGGGAGCTGTTTTTT.

Only a few counts were recorded for this clone. The chain recombines TRBV7-2 with TRBJ2-3; perhaps TRBD1 as D (6 bases). Trimming shortened V by 1 base and J by 2 bases, and 7 bases separated the two germline ends. The length of the CDR3 is 14 residues. Per germline, CDR1 SGHTA and CDR2 FQGNSA. For the CDR3, the DNA is TGTGCCAGCAGCTTAGGACAGGACACAGATACGCAGTATTTT. It yields the protein CASSLGQDTDTQYF.

The sample holds a few counts of this clone. This chain connects TRBV9 to TRBJ2-5; D gene ambiguous. The germline V gene has CDR1 SGDLS and CDR2 YYNGEE. The CDR3 covers 13 residues. Trimming took 4 bases from V and 5 from J, leaving 12 bases between them. The CDR3 region is CASSPRGRETQYF. The CDR3 nucleotides read TGTGCCAGCAGCCCGAGAGGTCGGGAGACCCAGTACTTC.

The rearrangement uses TRBV9 and TRBJ2-7, with D perhaps matching TRBD1 (6 bases). CDR3 size: 15 residues. The ends were cut back, 0 bases at V and 5 bases at J, with 15 bases in the middle. Germline CDR1 and CDR2: SGDLS and YYNGEE. CDR3 in amino acids: CASSVEGDPRNEQYF. CDR3 DNA: TGTGCCAGCAGCGTAGAGGGGGATCCTCGGAACGAGCAGTACTTC.

This clone was detected only a few times. This chain links TRBV7-9 with TRBJ2-5, with D possibly TRBD1 on 6 matching bases. The germline V and J ends were trimmed by 11 bases and 2 bases, with 15 bases remaining between them. The CDR3 consists of 13 residues. Germline-derived CDR1 and CDR2 are SEHNR and FQNEAQ (reference sequence). CDR3 loop: CARQGTGQETQYF. CDR3 DNA sequence: TGTGCCCGCCAGGGGACGGGGCAAGAGACCCAGTACTTC.

Only a few counts were recorded for this clone. This chain uses TRBV6-5 with TRBJ1-1; D is possibly TRBD1 (5 bases). Trimming cost V 2 bases and J 4 bases, with 11 bases left between them. Per germline, CDR1 MNHEY and CDR2 SVGAGI. The CDR3 loop spans 14 amino acids. Here the CDR3 DNA reads TGTGCCAGCAGTTACGGGGGTTCTACCACTGAAGCTTTCTTT. This encodes CASSYGGSTTEAFF.

The rearrangement links TRBV18 to TRBJ2-3, with D perhaps given as TRBD1 or TRBD2 (5 bases each). Trimming cost V 4 bases and J 0 bases, with 8 bases left between them. This CDR3 spans 14 amino acids. CDR1 is KGHSH and CDR2 is LQKENI in the germline V gene. CDR3 in amino acids: CASSRDGSTDTQYF. CDR3 nucleotide sequence: TGTGCCAGCTCACGGGACGGAAGCACAGATACGCAGTATTTT.

This clone was observed a few times. V usage is TRBV6-5 and J usage is TRBJ2-7, with D unclear. V was trimmed by 4 bases and J by 0 bases, leaving 4 bases between them. CDR3 length equals 12 residues. Germline CDR1 reads MNHEY; CDR2 reads SVGAGI. The DNA for the CDR3 is TGTGCCAGCAGTTCCCCCTCCTACGAGCAGTACTTC. It specifies CASSSPSYEQYF.

This clone was counted between two and nine times. The chain carries TRBV20-1 and TRBJ1-6, with no clear D. V lost 6 bases, J lost 6 bases, and 6 bases lay in between. The CDR3 extends over 11 amino acids. Germline V gives CDR1 DFQATT, CDR2 SNEGSKA (reference sequence). The CDR3 protein is CSARPNSPLHF. Here the CDR3 DNA reads TGCAGTGCCCGTCCTAATTCACCCCTCCACTTT.

This clone was recorded a few times. The identical CDR3 is also encoded by other nucleotide sequences in the sample. This chain uses TRBV29-1 with TRBJ1-1, with D perhaps matching TRBD1 (5 bases). The CDR3 is made up of 13 amino acids. CDR1 and CDR2 (germline): SQVTM, ANQGSEA. V lost 4 bases to trimming and J lost 1 base, with 10 bases between them. The CDR3 sequence: CSVGGRANTEAFF. CDR3 bases: TGCAGCGTTGGGGGCAGGGCGAACACTGAAGCTTTCTTT.

This clone was observed a few times. The chain employs TRBV29-1 and TRBJ2-1; D gene unclear. Per germline, CDR1 SQVTM and CDR2 ANQGSEA. This CDR3 comprises 11 residues. The V end lost 4 bases, the J end lost 4 bases, and 5 bases lay between the germline ends. The CDR3 region is CSVVGYNEQFF. The CDR3 bases are TGCAGCGTTGTAGGATACAATGAGCAGTTCTTC.

The rearrangement uses TRBV29-1 and TRBJ1-4, with no clear D. The length of the CDR3 is 13 residues. Trimming pared 4 bases from V and 3 bases from J, leaving 9 bases between. Germline CDR1 reads SQVTM; CDR2 reads ANQGSEA. CDR3 residues: CSVGPGPNEKLFF. CDR3 bases: TGCAGCGTTGGCCCGGGTCCTAATGAAAAACTGTTTTTT.

This clone was seen only a few times. The chain links TRBV4-3 to TRBJ1-5; D may be TRBD1 (6 bases). Germline V gives CDR1 LGHNA, CDR2 YSLEER. This CDR3 is 15 amino acids long. V shed 0 bases and J shed 7 bases, with 13 bases lying between them. CDR3 bases: TGCGCCAGCAGCCAAGATCGGAACAGGGAACAGCCCCAGCATTTT. This codes for CASSQDRNREQPQHF.